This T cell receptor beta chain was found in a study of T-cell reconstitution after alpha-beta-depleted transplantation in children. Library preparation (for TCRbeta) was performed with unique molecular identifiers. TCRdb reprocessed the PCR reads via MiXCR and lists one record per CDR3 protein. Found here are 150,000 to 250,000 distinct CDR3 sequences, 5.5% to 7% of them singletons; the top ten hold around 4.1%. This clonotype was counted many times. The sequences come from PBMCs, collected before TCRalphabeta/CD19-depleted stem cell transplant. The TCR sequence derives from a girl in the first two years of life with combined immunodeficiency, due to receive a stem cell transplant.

DNA of the CDR3: TGTGCCAGCAGTGTCCGGGACAGGGGGGGGCAAGAGACCCAGTACTTC. Translation: CASSVRDRGGQETQYF. The rearrangement links TRBV28 to TRBJ2-5; the match to TRBD1 covers 11 bases. Trimming took 5 bases from V and 2 from J; bases not matched to a gene: 7. CDR1 and CDR2 from the germline V gene are MDHEN and SYDVKM. This CDR3 is 16 amino acids long.